These 26 T cell receptor beta chains share one sample of origin, sequenced in a study of OX40 agonist ivuxolimab in advanced cancers. Here immunoSEQ multiplex PCR was the method, and the copy in TCRdb shows in-frame clones only, minus some. This table has about 70,000 clones, roughly 90% appearing once. Sequencing used CD4+ or CD8+ T cells sorted from blood, obtained in a trial of the OX40 agonist ivuxolimab. Receptors were obtained from an adult with an advanced solid tumor such as melanoma, head and neck, liver or kidney cancer.

This clone was seen only a few times. The chain recombines TRBV7-8 with TRBJ2-7; D remains unclear. Deletions cut 0 bases from V and 7 bases from J, with 10 bases between. Germline V CDR1 and CDR2: SGHVS, FQNEAQ. The CDR3 covers 13 residues. CDR3 in amino acids: CASSLAGVREQYF. Here the CDR3 DNA reads TGTGCCAGCAGCTTAGCGGGCGTTAGAGAGCAGTACTTC. Full variable domain (remainder filled in from reference TRBV7-8 and TRBJ2-7): GAGVSQSPRYKVAKRGQDVALRCDPISGHVSLFWYQQALGQGPEFLTYFQNEAQLDKSGLPSDRFFAERPEGSVSTLKIQRTQQEDSAVYLCASSLAGVREQYFGPGTRLTVT.

The chain employs TRBV5-1 and TRBJ1-1; D is uncertain. This CDR3 contains 13 residues. Germline CDR1 is SGHRS and CDR2 is YFSETQ. The ends were cut back, 6 bases at V and 1 base at J, with 10 bases in the middle. CDR3: CASKETTNTEAFF. CDR3 DNA sequence: TGCGCCAGCAAAGAGACCACGAACACTGAAGCTTTCTTT.

The J gene is TRBJ2-5, the V gene TRBV11-3; weak D call: TRBD2 (5 bases). The V gene's germline CDR1 is SGHNT and CDR2 YENEEA. V lost 5 bases, J lost 5 bases, and 15 bases lay in between. This CDR3 has 14 amino acids. CDR3 bases: TGTGCCAGCAGCCCTACGGGGATAGGGGAGACCCAGTACTTC. Translation gives CASSPTGIGETQYF.

The CDR3 DNA reads TGCGCCAGCAGCTTGTTTAGCAATTCACCCCTCCACTTT. It specifies CASSLFSNSPLHF. The chain carries TRBV5-1 and TRBJ1-6; D is undetermined. In germline, CDR1 is SGHRS, CDR2 YFSETQ. The CDR3 is 13 residues long. The V end lost 1 base, the J end lost 7 bases, and 6 bases lay between the germline ends.

This clone was observed once. V gene TRBV19 combines with J gene TRBJ1-5; 11 bases map to TRBD1. The germline V gene has CDR1 LNHDA and CDR2 SQIVND (reference sequence). The J segment lost 1 base and the V segment lost 5 bases, leaving 7 bases of the junction unmatched. CDR3 size: 17 residues. This chain's CDR3 is CASSLGTGGSSNQPQHF. The CDR3 coding sequence is TGTGCCAGTAGTCTCGGGACAGGGGGTTCGAGCAATCAGCCCCAGCATTTT.

The rearrangement joins TRBV18 to TRBJ2-5; tentatively, D is TRBD2 (5 bases). The CDR3 spans 14 residues. V shed 3 bases and J shed 1 base, with 9 bases lying between them. Germline V gene data show CDR1 as KGHSH and CDR2 as LQKENI. CDR3 nucleotides: TGTGCCAGCTCACCCCGGGGAACCCAAGAGACCCAGTACTTC. Amino acid sequence: CASSPRGTQETQYF. The full variable domain, with the rest looked up from reference TRBV18 and TRBJ2-5, is NAGVMQNPRHLVRRRGQEARLRCSPMKGHSHVYWYRQLPEEGLKFMVYLQKENIIDESGMPKERFSAEFPKEGPSILRIQQVVRGDSAAYFCASSPRGTQETQYFGPGTRLLVL.

V is TRBV27 and J is TRBJ2-7; D may be TRBD1 (5 bases). The CDR3 contains 12 residues. Trimming took off 1 base at V and 6 bases at J, with 7 bases between the two ends. Germline V gene data show CDR1 as MNHEY and CDR2 as SMNVEV (reference sequence). Written as DNA, the CDR3 is TGTGCCAGCAGTTTATGGGGCGGCGAGCAGTACTTC. Translation: CASSLWGGEQYF.

V gene TRBV6-6 combines with J gene TRBJ1-1; TRBD1 is a possible D gene (6 bases). Between the trimmed V and J ends, which lost 5 bases and 4 bases, there was a span of 8 bases. Per germline, CDR1 MNHNY and CDR2 SVGAGI (reference sequence). The CDR3 contains 12 residues. Written as DNA, the CDR3 is TGTGCCAGCAGTCCGGGGGCCACTGAAGCTTTCTTT. Protein product: CASSPGATEAFF.

CDR3 sequence (DNA): TGTGCCATCAGTGCAGGGATGACCACTGAAGCTTTCTTT. Protein: CAISAGMTTEAFF. This chain links TRBV10-3 with TRBJ1-1; TRBD1 might be the D (5 bases). The CDR3 length is 13 residues. The ends were cut back, 4 bases at V and 4 bases at J, with 10 bases in the middle. CDR1 and CDR2 (germline): ENHRY, SYGVKD.

This clone was seen more than once but under ten times. The J gene is TRBJ2-5, the V gene TRBV25-1, with a weak D call TRBD2 (6 bases). The V gene's germline CDR1 is MGHDK and CDR2 SYGVNS. V was pared by 2 bases and J by 6 bases, with 13 bases between. This CDR3 has 14 residues. The CDR3 DNA follows: TGTGCCAGCAGTGAACCGGACGGGAGAAAGACCCAGTACTTC. Amino acid sequence: CASSEPDGRKTQYF.

J is TRBJ1-5 and V is TRBV2; a weak D match, TRBD1 (5 bases). V was clipped by 6 bases and J by 4 bases, with 16 bases between them. Looked up from germline, CDR1 is SNHLY and CDR2 is FYNNEI. The length of the CDR3 is 15 residues. The CDR3 is CASRGTRGVNQPQHF. In DNA, the CDR3 is TGTGCCAGCAGGGGGACCCGGGGGGTGAATCAGCCCCAGCATTTT. Variable domain in full (rest from reference TRBV2 and TRBJ1-5): EPEVTQTPSHQVTQMGQEVILRCVPISNHLYFYWYRQILGQKVEFLVSFYNNEISEKSEIFDDQFSVERPDGSNFTLKIRSTKLEDSAMYFCASRGTRGVNQPQHFGDGTRLSIL.

The chain uses TRBV30 and TRBJ1-1; 7 bases line up with TRBD1. J gave up 4 bases and V 5 bases, and 7 bases lay outside the gene matches. In germline, CDR1 is GTSNPN, CDR2 SVGIG (reference sequence). This CDR3 is 13 amino acids long. CDR3 nucleotides: TGTGCCTGGGACCGGGACAGTGGCACTGAAGCTTTCTTT. Protein product: CAWDRDSGTEAFF.

This clone showed up just a few times. The chain carries TRBV16 and TRBJ1-1; 9 bases are a match to TRBD1. This CDR3 contains 15 residues. V was pared by 2 bases and J by 1 base, with 2 bases of the junction left unmatched. Germline-derived CDR1 and CDR2 are KGHSY and FQNENV. DNA of the CDR3: TGTGCCAGCAGCCAACTGGACAGGGGGAACACTGAAGCTTTCTTT. Protein: CASSQLDRGNTEAFF.

The V call is TRBV6-5, the J call TRBJ1-2; the match to TRBD1 covers 9 bases. CDR1 and CDR2 (germline): MNHEY, SVGAGI. V lost 6 bases, J lost 2 bases, and 7 bases stayed unmatched. CDR3 length: 15 amino acids. The CDR3 spells CASRTSGQGNYGYTF. DNA of the CDR3: TGTGCCAGCAGGACCTCGGGACAGGGCAACTATGGCTACACCTTC.

J is TRBJ2-5 and V is TRBV10-2, with TRBD2 matching 13 bases. Germline V gene data show CDR1 as WSHSY and CDR2 as SAAADI. This CDR3 has 17 amino acids. V gave up 3 bases and J gave up 3 bases; unmatched junction bases: 7. The CDR3 DNA is TGCGCCAGCAGTGATCGCGCCGGGACTAGCGGGAAAGAGACCCAGTACTTC. It specifies CASSDRAGTSGKETQYF.

V gene TRBV5-1 combines with J gene TRBJ2-5; D gene uncertain. Germline V gene sequence: CDR1 SGHRS, CDR2 YFSETQ. Trimming stripped 0 bases from V and 5 bases from J, with 5 bases between. The CDR3 is made up of 12 amino acids. CDR3 amino acids: CASSLGVETQYF. The CDR3 region has the DNA TGCGCCAGCAGCTTGGGAGTGGAGACCCAGTACTTC.

V gene TRBV5-1 combines with J gene TRBJ1-2; D is ambiguous. The CDR3 consists of 16 residues. Trimming left V 1 base short and J 1 base short, with 14 bases between. CDR1 and CDR2 (germline): SGHRS, YFSETQ. CDR3 residues: CASSLWADNNNYGYTF. The CDR3, as DNA: TGCGCCAGCAGCTTGTGGGCAGACAATAATAACTATGGCTACACCTTC.

This sequence joins TRBV6-5 and TRBJ1-6; 8 bases match TRBD1. From germline, CDR1 is MNHEY and CDR2 SVGAGI. CDR3 length: 14 residues. Losses at the gene ends were 6 bases for V and 7 bases for J; bases not matched to a gene: 5. The CDR3 DNA follows: TGTGCCAGCAGCCGGGACAGGATCAATTCACCCCTCCACTTT. The encoded protein is CASSRDRINSPLHF.

In DNA, the CDR3 is TGTGCCAGCAGCCGGGGGACAGGGGGGAATCAGCCCCAGCATTTT. Translation: CASSRGTGGNQPQHF. J is TRBJ1-5 and V is TRBV6-5; 11 bases fit TRBD1. Germline loops: CDR1 MNHEY, CDR2 SVGAGI. Trimming took 6 bases from V and 4 from J; bases not matched to a gene: 5. This CDR3 region has 15 residues.

The rearrangement links TRBV7-9 to TRBJ2-1, with TRBD1 matching 9 bases. V was pared by 2 bases and J by 5 bases, with 10 bases of the junction left unmatched. The CDR3 is made up of 17 amino acids. CDR1 is SEHNR, CDR2 FQNEAQ, per germline (reference sequence). The CDR3 here is CASSLLLGTGRDNEQFF. In DNA, the CDR3 is TGTGCCAGCAGCTTATTGCTTGGGACAGGGCGGGACAATGAGCAGTTCTTC.

The rearrangement links TRBV15 to TRBJ1-4; no firm D call. The CDR3 length is 15 residues. Germline V CDR1 and CDR2: LNHNV, YYDKDF (reference sequence). Deletions cut 0 bases from V and 3 bases from J, with 8 bases between. CDR3 loop: CATSRDGGPNEKLFF. CDR3 in DNA: TGTGCCACCAGCAGAGATGGAGGGCCTAATGAAAAACTGTTTTTT.

The gene calls are TRBV2 and TRBJ2-7, with 9 nucleotides matching TRBD1. The length of the CDR3 is 13 residues. Germline CDR1 is SNHLY and CDR2 is FYNNEI. Trimming took 7 bases from V and 5 from J; bases not matched to a gene: 6. CDR3: CASTVGQGHEQYF. CDR3 bases: TGTGCCAGCACCGTGGGACAGGGCCACGAGCAGTACTTC.

The chain couples TRBV7-9 to TRBJ1-2, with D possibly TRBD1 on 5 matching bases. This CDR3 region has 13 residues. Trimming cost V 1 base and J 8 bases, with 11 bases left between them. The germline V gene has CDR1 SEHNR and CDR2 FQNEAQ (reference sequence). As DNA, the CDR3 is TGTGCCAGCAGCTTAGAGGGGATACAAGGCTACACCTTC. It is translated as CASSLEGIQGYTF.

This clone was counted a single time. This sequence joins TRBV4-1 and TRBJ2-2; D unclear. Germline loops: CDR1 MGHRA, CDR2 YSYEKL. V gave up 2 bases and J gave up 4 bases, with 11 bases separating them. The CDR3 length is 15 residues. The CDR3 DNA reads as TGCGCCAGCAGCCAACAATTCCCGGCCACCGGGGAGCTGTTTTTT. Its translation is CASSQQFPATGELFF.

In its sample, this clone is medium-sized (0.01 to 0.1%). V usage is TRBV6-6 and J usage is TRBJ1-2; D remains unclear. Trimming pared 5 bases from V and 4 bases from J, leaving 11 bases between. The CDR3 has 13 residues. The germline gives CDR1 MNHNY, CDR2 SVGAGI (reference sequence). CDR3 region: CASSPSEGYGYTF. Written as DNA, the CDR3 is TGTGCCAGCAGTCCCAGCGAGGGCTATGGCTACACCTTC.

The chain is built from TRBV12-5 and TRBJ2-1; the D gene is possibly TRBD2 (5 bases). The ends were cut back, 5 bases at V and 0 bases at J, with 8 bases in the middle. The CDR3 has 14 residues. From germline, CDR1 is LGHNT and CDR2 FRNRAP. This chain's CDR3 is CASGTGSSYNEQFF. DNA for the CDR3: TGTGCTAGTGGTACGGGGAGCTCCTACAATGAGCAGTTCTTC.